The following is a T cell receptor beta chain sequence with its context. Its antigen is unidentified. CDR1 is SGHDT, CDR2 YYEEEE, per germline. This CDR3 region has 15 residues. Trimming left V 2 bases short and J 0 bases short, with 9 bases between. CD4+ T cells that had been cultured provided DNA sequenced with the Oncomine TCR Beta short-read assay. MiXCR, run by TCRdb on the PCR reads, gives a single entry per CDR3 protein. The sample yields tens of thousands of distinct CDR3 sequences, over 25% seen once. The sample comes from a study of vaccination and CD4 T cells after COVID-19. Sample time point: late sampling 161 to 241 days after vaccination in three convalescent patients. Treatment defined: roughly ten-day PBMC culture with coronavirus spike peptide pools or control peptides (ViraFEST assay).

The rearrangement uses TRBV5-6 and TRBJ2-1; no clear D. The source is a human donor who had recovered from COVID-19. The sample here was CD4+ T cells from blood, cultured in vitro, taken about 7 months after SARS-CoV-2 vaccination. Written as DNA, the CDR3 is TGTGCCAGCAGCTTTTTACCGAGCTCCTACAATGAGCAGTTCTTC. Residues: CASSFLPSSYNEQFF. Full variable domain (missing parts from reference TRBV5-6 and TRBJ2-1): DAGVTQSPTHLIKTRGQQVTLRCSPKSGHDTVSWYQQALGQGPQFIFQYYEEEERQRGNFPDRFSGHQFPNYSSELNVNALLLGDSALYLCASSFLPSSYNEQFFGPGTRLTVL.